The present entry profiles one TCR beta chain with its context. This record comes from a study of blood T cell repertoires in COVID-19. Study at large: PBMCs, B-cell-depleted T cells, or T cells provided the cDNA or gDNA that made up the material.

The germline V and J ends were trimmed by 6 bases and 0 bases, with 15 bases remaining between them. CDR3 length: 16 amino acids. CDR1 and CDR2 from the germline V gene are SGHDN and FVKESK. The method was immunoSEQ multiplex PCR; TCRdb's version includes in-frame clones alone and lacks a portion of them. Among around 270,000 clones, approximately 85% were seen once, and the ten largest hold 0.7% to 1%. Patients from Seattle were sampled longitudinally, starting during active infection. V usage is TRBV14 and J usage is TRBJ2-1; D is perhaps TRBD2 (6 bases). This TCR was recovered from a human donor with COVID-19, enrolled during active disease. The donor label of this sample is uncertain. The sample consisted of peripheral blood. The CDR3 nucleotides are TGTGCCAGCAGGCCCTCGGGCGGGATCTCCTACAATGAGCAGTTCTTC. Protein: CASRPSGGISYNEQFF. Full variable domain (remainder filled in from reference TRBV14 and TRBJ2-1): EAGVTQFPSHSVIEKGQTVTLRCDPISGHDNLYWYRRVMGKEIKFLLHFVKESKQDESGMPNNRFLAERTGGTYSTLKVQPAELEDSGVYFCASRPSGGISYNEQFFGPGTRLTVL.